This paragraph reports one TCR beta chain. Its cognate antigen has yet to be identified. Base qualities are not at hand, and no much larger clone is one base apart. The data belong to a study of blood T cell repertoires in COVID-19 (TCRdb year 2020). As for the study more broadly: Samples covering the acute and convalescent phases of COVID-19 were provided by collaborators in the United States, Italy and Spain. The material from the prospective study consisted of cDNA or gDNA derived from T cells, B-cell-depleted T cells, or PBMCs. The dataset comprised deeply sampled blood TCRbeta repertoires from subjects exposed to, actively infected with, or recovered from COVID-19. The repertoires were made available in a free public database intended to serve as a resource for research on the immune response to SARS-CoV-2. Samples came from the ongoing ImmuneRACE study (first 160 participants) plus 1,254 subjects from 6 global collaborators. The sample metadata nearly always contained a de-identified subject ID, COVID-19 status, age in years and sex. Where available, HLA class I and class II types were taken from metadata supplied by the sample provider and were not determined by assay-based typing. The research as a whole found: How much clinical and demographic metadata was included differed by source and by participant, and the metadata was provided uncurated.

CDR1 and CDR2 were assigned from the germline V gene as SGHRS and YFSETQ. From cysteine to phenylalanine, the CDR3 is 14 amino acids long. Just the 42-base CDR3 DNA is kept, in frame starting at base 1. V loses 4 bases at its end and J loses 1 base; junction bases beyond the gene matches: 4. TCRbeta CDR3 regions were amplified from genomic DNA by means of the immunoSEQ Assay, a bias-controlled multiplex PCR. The original pipeline was this. Within the assay, amplification of reference gene primers was used to estimate how many nucleated cells each sample contained. Sequence reads were collapsed and filtered to measure the absolute abundance of every unique TCRbeta CDR3 rearrangement. Productive Simpson clonality was computed per sample as the square root of Simpson's diversity index over productive rearrangements. This immuneACCESS table, as held by TCRdb, lists in-frame sequences with V and J called but not all clones. Of the missing ones, under half trace to an unresolved V gene in checked studies; the others have no known cause. V, J and clone size are those of that table, while D and trimming were read from the DNA. This sample comprises approximately 240,000 clones, roughly 88% of them detected only once. The top ten hold about 2.1% of the sample.

A second Seattle source provided samples from volunteer blood donors who had recovered from COVID-19. Each collaborating institution followed its own protocols to collect whole blood in K2EDTA tubes. For TCRbeta analysis, collaborator samples were shipped as frozen whole blood, as isolated PBMCs, or as DNA extracted from either sample type. The chain uses TRBV5-1 and TRBJ2-7; TRBD1 matches 8 bases in the middle. The TCR originated in a woman between 35 and 50 years old who had recovered from COVID-19. Sample: peripheral blood. At the DNA level, the sequence is TGCGCCAGCAGCCAGAGACAGGGGTCCTACGAGCAGTACTTC. Protein translation: CASSQRQGSYEQYF.